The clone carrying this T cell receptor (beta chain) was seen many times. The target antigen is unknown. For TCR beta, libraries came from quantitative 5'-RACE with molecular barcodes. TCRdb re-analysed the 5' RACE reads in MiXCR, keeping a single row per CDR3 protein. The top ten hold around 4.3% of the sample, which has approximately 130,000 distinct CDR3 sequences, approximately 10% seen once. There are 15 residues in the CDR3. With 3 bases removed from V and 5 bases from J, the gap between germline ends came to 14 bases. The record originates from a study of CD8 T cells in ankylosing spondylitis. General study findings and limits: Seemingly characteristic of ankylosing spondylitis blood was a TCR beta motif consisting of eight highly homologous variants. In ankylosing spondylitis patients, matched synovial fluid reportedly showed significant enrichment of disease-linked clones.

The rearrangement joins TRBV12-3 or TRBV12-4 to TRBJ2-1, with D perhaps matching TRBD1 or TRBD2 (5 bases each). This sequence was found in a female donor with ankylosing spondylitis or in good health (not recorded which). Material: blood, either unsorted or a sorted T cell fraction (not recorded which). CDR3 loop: CASSLFGTSNNEQFF. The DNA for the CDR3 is TGTGCCAGCAGTTTGTTCGGGACCTCGAACAATGAGCAGTTCTTC.